Presented here are 11 T cell receptor beta chains from one specimen sequenced in a study of T cell clonality in common variable immunodeficiency. Clones were read by immunoSEQ multiplex PCR, and TCRdb kept only the in-frame ones, dropping some. This table holds 55,000 to 65,000 clones with no singletons; the top ten claim 1.6%. Source material: peripheral blood mononuclear cells. The receptors stem from a person aged 18 to 69 in good health.

This clone appeared many times. The covered CDR3 bases are TGTGCCAGCAGCTCACAGGGCAGCGGTTCACCC. It is translated as CASSSQGSGSP. The full CDR3 protein reads CASSSQGSGSPLHF. This chain links TRBV7-3 with TRBJ1-6, with D possibly TRBD1 on 6 matching bases. The CDR3 is cut off 3 residues early in the read; its end comes from the germline J gene. V lost 4 bases and J 9 bases, leaving 13 bases between the germline ends. The CDR3 covers 14 residues. From germline, CDR1 is SGHTA and CDR2 FQGTGA.

This clone was picked up many times. The CDR3 end lies 3 residues beyond the end of the read and is filled in from the germline J gene. The genes are TRBV19 and TRBJ1-1; 9 bases fit TRBD1. This CDR3 region has 16 residues. CDR1 is LNHDA and CDR2 is SQIVND in the germline V gene (reference sequence). Trimming cost V 6 bases and J 4 bases; bases outside gene matches: 12. The sequenced part of the CDR3 DNA is TGTGCCAGTAGCTCAGGGTACAGGGGGCCGGGCACTGAA. Its protein product is CASSSGYRGPGTE. The CDR3, in full, reads CASSSGYRGPGTEAFF.

This clone has a count of ten or more. The read terminates 3 residues before the CDR3 end, so the remaining end is supplied by the germline J gene. The gene calls are TRBV10-3 and TRBJ2-1; no clear D. CDR1 ENHRY and CDR2 SYGVKD come from the germline V gene. CDR3 length: 14 amino acids. The V end lost 10 bases, the J end lost 0 bases, and 13 bases lay between the germline ends. CDR3 in amino acids: CATTTILSYNEQFF. The sequenced part of the CDR3 DNA is TGTGCCACCACAACTATACTCTCCTACAATGAG.

This clone came up many times. The read ends 3 residues before the CDR3 terminus; that terminus is restored from the germline J gene. The gene calls are TRBV5-1 and TRBJ2-3; D gene unclear. V was shortened by 0 bases and J by 0 bases, with 8 bases between the two germline ends. The CDR3 contains 15 residues. The V gene's germline CDR1 is SGHRS and CDR2 YFSETQ. CDR3 amino acids: CASSLVTGSTDTQYF. The DNA read from the CDR3 is TGCGCCAGCAGCTTGGTGACGGGTAGCACAGATACG.

In this sample, this clone turned up many times. Sequencing ends 3 residues short of the CDR3 end; the germline J gene provides the rest. The chain links TRBV30 to TRBJ2-7; 8 bases align to TRBD1. Germline V CDR1 and CDR2: GTSNPN, SVGIG (reference sequence). This CDR3 has 13 amino acids. Trimming took 4 bases from V and 3 from J; bases not matched to a gene: 5. CDR3 DNA, as far as it was read: TGTGCCTGGACGGACAGGGTTAGCTACGAG. Its translation: CAWTDRVSYE. The CDR3 in full is CAWTDRVSYEQYF.

This clone was observed at least ten times. The read ends 3 residues before the CDR3 terminus; that terminus is restored from the germline J gene. V and J are TRBV12-3 or TRBV12-4 and TRBJ2-7; 8 positions agree with TRBD2. The V gene end was trimmed by 6 bases and the J gene end by 0 bases; junction bases not matched to a gene: 4. The CDR3 is 14 residues long. The covered CDR3 bases are TGTGCCAGCAGCGGGACTAGACGCTCCTACGAG. Its translation is CASSGTRRSYE. The full CDR3 protein is CASSGTRRSYEQYF.

As regards this clone: The sequenced fragment ends 3 residues before the CDR3 boundary, so the rest is inferred from the germline J gene. The chain links TRBV19 to TRBJ2-1, with 10 bases fitting TRBD2. The CDR3 spans 15 residues. Unmatched junction bases numbered 1, after V lost 5 bases and J lost 0 bases. The germline V gene has CDR1 LNHDA and CDR2 SQIVND (reference sequence). The CDR3 spells CASSPSGSSYNEQFF. The covered CDR3 bases are TGTGCCAGTAGTCCTAGCGGGAGCTCCTACAATGAG.

The sample holds many counts of this clone. The read halts 3 residues ahead of the CDR3 end, with the missing end drawn from the germline J gene. This chain joins TRBV10-3 and TRBJ2-1, with D unresolved. V lost 4 bases to trimming and J lost 5 bases, with 6 bases between them. The CDR3 is 12 amino acids. From germline, CDR1 is ENHRY and CDR2 SYGVKD. The part of the CDR3 DNA that was read is TGTGCCATCAGTGGGGCACACAATGAG. It yields the protein CAISGAHNE. The CDR3 in its entirety is CAISGAHNEQFF.

Many counts were recorded for this clone. Read data end 3 residues before the CDR3 end; the end is taken from the germline J gene. The chain combines TRBV30 with TRBJ2-3; a possible D gene is TRBD2 (5 bases). The CDR3 runs 16 residues. The germline V and J ends were trimmed by 5 bases and 3 bases, with 21 bases remaining between them. Germline-derived CDR1 and CDR2 are GTSNPN and SVGIG (reference sequence). The CDR3 is CAWANAKGPGTDTQYF. The sequenced part of the CDR3 DNA is TGTGCCTGGGCGAACGCAAAGGGTCCGGGGACAGATACG.

This clone has at least ten counts. The read ends 3 residues shy of where the CDR3 ends; the end is completed using the germline J gene. The chain links TRBV30 to TRBJ1-2; tentative D call: TRBD1 (6 bases). Germline CDR1 reads GTSNPN; CDR2 reads SVGIG (reference sequence). The V and J ends lost 0 bases and 4 bases respectively, with 9 bases between them. There are 13 residues in the CDR3. The CDR3 loop is CAWSVGTIYGYTF. The CDR3 bases that were read are TGTGCCTGGAGTGTAGGGACAATCTATGGC. Full variable domain (outside the CDR3, taken from reference TRBV30 and TRBJ1-2): SQTIHQWPATLVQPVGSPLSLECTVEGTSNPNLYWYRQAAGRGLQLLFYSVGIGQISSEVPQNLSASRPQDRQFILSSKKLLLSDSGFYLCAWSVGTIYGYTFGSGTRLTVV.

In its sample, this clone was seen many times. The CDR3 end is not reached by the read, which stops 3 residues before it; the germline J gene fills it in. The rearrangement joins TRBV28 to TRBJ2-7, with D unresolved. From germline, CDR1 is MDHEN and CDR2 SYDVKM. The V end lost 2 bases, the J end lost 3 bases, and 14 bases lay between the germline ends. This CDR3 is built from 15 residues. The DNA read from the CDR3 is TGTGCCAGCAGTTTAAGGTCCGACTCTCACTACGAG. Amino acid sequence: CASSLRSDSHYE. The complete CDR3 protein is CASSLRSDSHYEQYF.